This T cell receptor (delta chain) appears in the sequencing data of a study of gamma-delta chains in newborns, infants, children. The CDR3 is made up of 16 amino acids. Germline V CDR1 and CDR2: GEAIGNYY, EKD. V was pared by 0 bases and J by 0 bases, with 6 bases of the junction left unmatched. TCRdb reanalyzed the reads using CATT. This sample has more than 9,000 delta-chain clones; 20% to 25% occur once, and the top ten carry around 4%. The sample was blood. The chain couples TRDV2 to TRDJ1; 7 bases fit TRDD3. This TCR came from a child who was a newborn, infant or young child, either healthy, febrile or measles-vaccinated (not recorded which). The CDR3 nucleotides read TGTGCCTGTGACACCCCCTGGGGGCCTTACACCGATAAACTCATCTTT. It codes for CACDTPWGPYTDKLIF.